Below, 21 T cell receptor beta chains from the same sample are listed, as sequenced in a study of PD-L1 blockade in urothelial cancer. TCRdb's copy holds only in-frame clones and misses some; the assay was immunoSEQ multiplex PCR. The sample has 100,000 to 150,000 clones, 86% seen once. Time point of the sample: peripheral blood 6 weeks after treatment start. The specimen was PBMCs, collected around atezolizumab (anti-PD-L1) treatment. The receptor source for this set is a man over 45 with urothelial cancer.

This clone was observed once. This chain uses TRBV27 with TRBJ1-3; D not resolved. Germline V gene sequence: CDR1 MNHEY, CDR2 SMNVEV (reference sequence). Trimming removed 0 bases at V and 0 bases at J, with 3 bases between. The CDR3 contains 14 residues. The CDR3: CASSLSYSGNTIYF. The CDR3 bases are TGTGCCAGCAGTTTATCCTACTCTGGAAACACCATATATTTT.

The rearrangement links TRBV4-2 to TRBJ2-7, with 9 bases identical to TRBD1. Germline V gene lookup returns CDR1 LGHNA and CDR2 YNFKEQ. Germline trimming cut 5 bases from V and 5 bases from J; bases unmatched to any gene: 13. CDR3 length: 16 amino acids. The CDR3 sequence: CASSFQAGTGLNEQYF. CDR3 nucleotide sequence: TGTGCCAGCAGCTTTCAAGCCGGGACAGGGTTAAACGAGCAGTACTTC.

This chain connects TRBV10-2 to TRBJ2-1; the match to TRBD1 covers 8 bases. The ends lost 8 bases at V and 8 bases at J; junction bases unmatched: 11. The germline gives CDR1 WSHSY, CDR2 SAAADI. The CDR3 totals 14 residues. CDR3 residues: CASSAGGIWDEQFF. The CDR3, as DNA: TGCGCCAGCTCCGCAGGGGGCATCTGGGATGAGCAGTTCTTC.

The chain joins TRBV21-1 to TRBJ2-1; the D call of TRBD2 is as the table states it, not checked on the DNA. TRBV21-1 is listed as a pseudogene. The CDR3 has 20 amino acids. The CDR3 sequence: CASSNLAGGPSYMSSDEQFF. The CDR3, as DNA: TGTGCCAGCAGCAATCTAGCGGGAGGGCCCTCCTATATGTCTTCCGATGAGCAGTTCTTC.

The chain is built from TRBV4-1 and TRBJ1-3; 12 bases match TRBD1. This CDR3 contains 17 residues. The junction had 9 bases not matched to a gene; V was cut back by 6 bases and J by 3 bases. Germline V gene lookup returns CDR1 MGHRA and CDR2 YSYEKL. This chain's CDR3 is CASRHLGQGAGGNTIYF. CDR3 nucleotides: TGCGCCAGCAGACATCTGGGACAGGGGGCAGGTGGAAACACCATATATTTT.

The V call is TRBV28, the J call TRBJ1-2, with D tentatively TRBD1 (6 bases). Germline lookup yields CDR1 MDHEN and CDR2 SYDVKM. V gave up 5 bases and J gave up 0 bases, with 10 bases separating them. CDR3 length: 14 residues. The CDR3 region has the DNA TGTGCCAGCAGTCAGGGGACGACTAACTATGGCTACACCTTC. This encodes CASSQGTTNYGYTF.

This clone was observed once. The rearrangement links TRBV28 to TRBJ1-5; TRBD1 might be the D (5 bases). The CDR3 is made up of 15 amino acids. Germline CDR1 and CDR2: MDHEN and SYDVKM. V lost 4 bases, J lost 2 bases, and 12 bases lay in between. The CDR3 coding sequence is TGTGCCAGCAGTTGGCAGGGTGAGGGCAATCAGCCCCAGCATTTT. This translates into CASSWQGEGNQPQHF.

This chain connects TRBV28 to TRBJ1-5; 8 bases match TRBD1. The V and J ends lost 2 bases and 0 bases, in that order; junction bases with no gene match: 3. Germline CDR1 and CDR2: MDHEN and SYDVKM. This CDR3 comprises 16 residues. The CDR3 here is CASSLHGTGSNQPQHF. The CDR3 nucleotides read TGTGCCAGCAGTTTACACGGGACAGGTAGCAATCAGCCCCAGCATTTT.

The chain is built from TRBV19 and TRBJ1-1; no definite D call. Between the trimmed V and J ends, which lost 5 bases and 1 base, there was a span of 5 bases. Germline V gene lookup returns CDR1 LNHDA and CDR2 SQIVND (reference sequence). The CDR3 runs 12 residues. CDR3 protein: CASSPGNTEAFF. CDR3 DNA sequence: TGTGCCAGTAGTCCGGGGAACACTGAAGCTTTCTTT.

The chain is built from TRBV2 and TRBJ2-1, with 11 bases lining up with TRBD1. CDR1 and CDR2 from the germline V gene are SNHLY and FYNNEI. The V segment lost 9 bases and the J segment 7 bases; nucleotides outside the gene matches: 8. The CDR3 length is 14 residues. DNA for the CDR3: TGTGCCAGTACCTTGGACAGGGGGCGGAATGAGCAGTTCTTC. It is translated as CASTLDRGRNEQFF.

Remarks on this clone: Different DNA sequences within this sample yield the same CDR3. The V gene is TRBV9, the J gene TRBJ2-3; 11 bases are a match to TRBD2. From germline, CDR1 is SGDLS and CDR2 YYNGEE. The ends lost 2 bases at V and 2 bases at J; junction bases unmatched: 4. The CDR3 consists of 16 residues. The CDR3 DNA is TGTGCCAGCAGCGTGGGGACTAGCGGTTACACAGATACGCAGTATTTT. Protein: CASSVGTSGYTDTQYF.

V gene TRBV30 combines with J gene TRBJ1-1; a possible D gene is TRBD1 (5 bases). The CDR3 length is 14 residues. V was trimmed by 4 bases and J by 1 base, leaving 13 bases between them. CDR1 GTSNPN and CDR2 SVGIG come from the germline V gene (reference sequence). The CDR3 loop is CAWIRQIQNTEAFF. In DNA form, the CDR3 reads TGTGCCTGGATTAGACAGATACAGAACACTGAAGCTTTCTTT.

This sequence joins TRBV9 and TRBJ2-5, with no clear D. The germline V gene encodes CDR1 SGDLS and CDR2 YYNGEE. The CDR3 consists of 12 residues. Trimming took off 4 bases at V and 3 bases at J, with 7 bases between the two ends. DNA for the CDR3: TGTGCCAGCAGCCTCACAGAAGAGACCCAGTACTTC. This translates into CASSLTEETQYF.

This rearrangement joins TRBV5-1 to TRBJ1-3; possibly TRBD1 for D (6 bases). Deletions cut 4 bases from V and 0 bases from J, with 14 bases between. This CDR3 is built from 16 residues. Germline assignment: CDR1 SGHRS and CDR2 YFSETQ. CDR3 bases: TGCGCCAGCAGCGGACAGTCCCAAGGCTCTGGAAACACCATATATTTT. Protein sequence: CASSGQSQGSGNTIYF.

V is TRBV4-2 and J is TRBJ1-4; D call uncertain. Germline V gene sequence: CDR1 LGHNA, CDR2 YNFKEQ. The V and J ends lost 0 bases and 2 bases respectively, with 22 bases between them. This CDR3 is 20 amino acids long. CDR3 sequence reads: CASSQEGFAPRATTNEKLFF. The CDR3 DNA reads as TGTGCCAGCAGCCAAGAGGGTTTCGCACCGCGGGCTACTACTAATGAAAAACTGTTTTTT.

The rearrangement joins TRBV27 to TRBJ2-5, with D possibly being TRBD2 (5 bases). Trimming removed 1 base at V and 5 bases at J, with 20 bases between. CDR1 MNHEY and CDR2 SMNVEV come from the germline V gene (reference sequence). The CDR3 contains 17 residues. DNA for the CDR3: TGTGCCAGCAGTTTATTCGGCGGGTGGACCTTATGCGAGACCCAGTACTTC. Encoded protein: CASSLFGGWTLCETQYF.

CDR3 bases: TGTGCCAGCAGACCAAGCGGGAGGGCCGGGGAGCAGTACTTC. It codes for CASRPSGRAGEQYF. J is TRBJ2-7 and V is TRBV28; 10 nucleotides agree with TRBD2. Losses at the gene ends were 6 bases for V and 7 bases for J; bases not matched to a gene: 9. The CDR3 has 14 amino acids. In germline, CDR1 is MDHEN, CDR2 SYDVKM.

On this clone: Distinct nucleotide sequences in the sample also encode this CDR3. The rearrangement links TRBV5-1 to TRBJ2-7, with D possibly being TRBD1 (6 bases). Germline values: CDR1 SGHRS, CDR2 YFSETQ. V gave up 0 bases and J gave up 2 bases, with 12 bases separating them. There are 15 residues in the CDR3. The CDR3: CASSLGAGATYEQYF. The CDR3 nucleotides read TGCGCCAGCAGCTTGGGGGCAGGGGCTACCTACGAGCAGTACTTC.

V gene TRBV7-8 combines with J gene TRBJ2-3, with 7 bases identical to TRBD2. The CDR3 runs to 15 residues. V was clipped by 4 bases and J by 2 bases; unmatched bases: 6. Germline values: CDR1 SGHVS, CDR2 FQNEAQ. This CDR3 is CASSSPGLNTDTQYF. CDR3 nucleotides: TGTGCCAGCAGCTCCCCGGGACTAAACACAGATACGCAGTATTTT.

This chain links TRBV2 with TRBJ2-2, with 9 bases fitting TRBD1. Germline loops: CDR1 SNHLY, CDR2 FYNNEI. The CDR3 is 15 amino acids. With 6 bases clipped from V and 7 bases from J, the junction kept 9 bases outside the gene matches. In nucleotides, the CDR3 is TGTGCCAGCAGGAGACCGGGACAGGGTATCGGGGAGCTGTTTTTT. The encoded protein is CASRRPGQGIGELFF.

This rearrangement joins TRBV5-1 to TRBJ1-2, with TRBD1 matching over 8 bases. With V trimmed by 4 bases and J by 8 bases, 7 bases remained unmatched. The germline CDR1 and CDR2 sequences are SGHRS and YFSETQ. The length of the CDR3 is 13 residues. The CDR3 DNA sequence: TGCGCCAGCAGCCATGGACAGGGTCAGGGCTACACCTTC. It specifies CASSHGQGQGYTF. The full variable domain, its missing parts supplied by reference TRBV5-1 and TRBJ1-2, is KAGVTQTPRYLIKTRGQQVTLSCSPISGHRSVSWYQQTPGQGLQFLFEYFSETQRNKGNFPGRFSGRQFSNSRSEMNVSTLELGDSALYLCASSHGQGQGYTFGSGTRLTVV.